The rows below give T cell receptor beta chains drawn from one sample of a study of CD8 T cells in Susac syndrome. TCRdb analysed the immunoSEQ multiplex PCR reads with MiXCR anew, one entry per CDR3 protein. The table includes 70,000 to 75,000 distinct CDR3 sequences, 93% detected once. The sequenced sample consisted of CD4+ T cells from PBMCs. Source of these receptors: a human donor with Susac syndrome. CDR3s include the opening cysteine and the closing phenylalanine or tryptophan. A D gene is named only where the DNA matches it firmly. Where a row states a size, it is once, few, many or the class of an expanded clone; other rows omit it.

d_call: TRBD2; v_call: TRBV5-1; j_call: TRBJ2-3; clone_size: -; cdr3_aa: CASSLEPAGGTDTQYF; cdr3_nt: TGCGCCAGCAGCTTGGAACCAGCGGGGGGCACAGATACGCAGTATTTT
d_call: -; v_call: TRBV7-9; j_call: TRBJ1-2; clone_size: once; cdr3_aa: CASSSYGYTF; cdr3_nt: TGTGCCAGCAGCAGCTATGGCTACACCTTC
d_call: -; v_call: TRBV14; j_call: TRBJ1-4; clone_size: -; cdr3_aa: CASSLGITTNEKLFF; cdr3_nt: TGTGCCAGCAGCCTTGGGATCACAACTAATGAAAAACTGTTTTTT
d_call: -; v_call: TRBV5-5; j_call: TRBJ2-1; clone_size: -; cdr3_aa: CASSLFGTPSYNEQFF; cdr3_nt: TGTGCCAGCAGCTTGTTCGGGACACCCTCCTACAATGAGCAGTTCTTC
d_call: -; v_call: TRBV14; j_call: TRBJ2-7; clone_size: -; cdr3_aa: CASSPLGVVQYF; cdr3_nt: TGTGCCAGCAGCCCCCTGGGGGTGGTGCAGTACTTC
d_call: -; v_call: TRBV10-3; j_call: TRBJ1-1; clone_size: -; cdr3_aa: CAISESTVLGEAFF; cdr3_nt: TGTGCCATCAGTGAGTCGACGGTGCTTGGTGAAGCTTTCTTT
d_call: -; v_call: TRBV5-6; j_call: TRBJ1-6; clone_size: -; cdr3_aa: CASSFGQFYNSPLHF; cdr3_nt: TGTGCCAGCAGCTTTGGACAGTTCTATAATTCACCCCTCCACTTT
d_call: TRBD2; v_call: TRBV25-1; j_call: TRBJ2-7; clone_size: -; cdr3_aa: CASIGTSGNYEQYF; cdr3_nt: TGTGCCAGCATAGGCACTAGCGGTAACTACGAGCAGTACTTC
d_call: -; v_call: TRBV29-1; j_call: TRBJ2-7; clone_size: -; cdr3_aa: CSVVSWGAGYEQYF; cdr3_nt: TGCAGCGTTGTTTCATGGGGGGCCGGGTACGAGCAGTACTTC
d_call: -; v_call: TRBV14; j_call: TRBJ1-6; clone_size: -; cdr3_aa: CASSPSSYLGPLHF; cdr3_nt: TGTGCCAGCAGCCCAAGCAGCTATTTGGGACCCCTCCACTTT
d_call: TRBD2; v_call: TRBV20-1; j_call: TRBJ2-1; clone_size: -; cdr3_aa: CSGTSYNEQFF; cdr3_nt: TGCAGTGGGACTAGCTACAATGAGCAGTTCTTC
d_call: -; v_call: TRBV5-6; j_call: TRBJ2-5; clone_size: -; cdr3_aa: CASSLGRRVQQETQYF; cdr3_nt: TGTGCCAGCAGCTTGGGACGAAGGGTCCAACAAGAGACCCAGTACTTC
d_call: -; v_call: TRBV5-6; j_call: TRBJ2-3; clone_size: -; cdr3_aa: CASSLAWRGQLTDTQYF; cdr3_nt: TGTGCCAGCAGCTTGGCCTGGAGAGGACAGCTCACAGATACGCAGTATTTT
d_call: -; v_call: TRBV7-2; j_call: TRBJ2-7; clone_size: -; cdr3_aa: CASSLLNEQYF; cdr3_nt: TGTGCCAGCAGCTTATTAAACGAGCAGTACTTC
d_call: -; v_call: TRBV29-1; j_call: TRBJ1-2; clone_size: -; cdr3_aa: CSVAGADYGYTF; cdr3_nt: TGCAGCGTCGCGGGGGCAGACTATGGCTACACCTTC
d_call: -; v_call: TRBV4-1; j_call: TRBJ2-1; clone_size: -; cdr3_aa: CASSPGLLGNEQFF; cdr3_nt: TGCGCCAGCAGCCCCGGACTTTTGGGTAATGAGCAGTTCTTC
d_call: -; v_call: TRBV6-5; j_call: TRBJ1-6; clone_size: -; cdr3_aa: CASSPGENHSPLHF; cdr3_nt: TGTGCCAGCAGCCCGGGAGAAAATCATTCACCCCTCCACTTT
d_call: TRBD1; v_call: TRBV29-1; j_call: TRBJ1-2; clone_size: -; cdr3_aa: CSASGGRRTDGYTF; cdr3_nt: TGCAGCGCTTCAGGGGGACGTCGGACCGATGGCTACACCTTC
d_call: TRBD2; v_call: TRBV7-2; j_call: TRBJ2-5; clone_size: -; cdr3_aa: CASSLTSAETQYF; cdr3_nt: TGTGCCAGCAGCCTCACTAGCGCAGAGACCCAGTACTTC
d_call: TRBD2; v_call: TRBV27; j_call: TRBJ2-7; clone_size: once; cdr3_aa: CASSLRRTSGNNEQYF; cdr3_nt: TGTGCCAGCAGCCTTAGGCGGACTAGCGGGAATAACGAGCAGTACTTC
d_call: -; v_call: TRBV7-9; j_call: TRBJ2-7; clone_size: -; cdr3_aa: CASSPLVEQYF; cdr3_nt: TGTGCCAGCAGCCCTCTCGTCGAGCAGTACTTC
d_call: -; v_call: TRBV5-4; j_call: TRBJ1-2; clone_size: -; cdr3_aa: CASSLDPRASNYGYTF; cdr3_nt: TGTGCCAGCAGCTTGGACCCCAGGGCCTCTAACTATGGCTACACCTTC
d_call: -; v_call: TRBV12-3/TRBV12-4; j_call: TRBJ2-3; clone_size: -; cdr3_aa: CASSLVLTDTQYF; cdr3_nt: TGTGCCAGCAGTTTAGTCCTCACAGATACGCAGTATTTT
d_call: -; v_call: TRBV20-1; j_call: TRBJ1-3; clone_size: -; cdr3_aa: CSARTGGSGNTIYF; cdr3_nt: TGCAGTGCCCGGACTGGTGGGAGTGGAAACACCATATATTTT
d_call: -; v_call: TRBV11-3; j_call: TRBJ2-7; clone_size: -; cdr3_aa: CASSLDRRDLSYEQYF; cdr3_nt: TGTGCCAGCAGCTTAGATCGTCGGGACCTCTCCTACGAGCAGTACTTC
d_call: -; v_call: TRBV7-9; j_call: TRBJ1-2; clone_size: -; cdr3_aa: CASSSQRPYGYTF; cdr3_nt: TGTGCCAGCAGCTCCCAGCGACCCTATGGCTACACCTTC
d_call: -; v_call: TRBV4-3; j_call: TRBJ2-2; clone_size: -; cdr3_aa: CASSQGRGANTGELFF; cdr3_nt: TGCGCCAGCAGCCAAGGACGGGGCGCGAACACCGGGGAGCTGTTTTTT
d_call: -; v_call: TRBV29-1; j_call: TRBJ2-1; clone_size: -; cdr3_aa: CSAPGVGEQFF; cdr3_nt: TGCAGCGCTCCAGGGGTTGGCGAGCAGTTCTTC
d_call: -; v_call: TRBV28; j_call: TRBJ2-4; clone_size: -; cdr3_aa: CASSPPAPDLPMRYF; cdr3_nt: TGTGCCAGCAGCCCTCCGGCTCCAGATCTCCCCATGAGGTACTTC
d_call: -; v_call: TRBV24-1; j_call: TRBJ2-7; clone_size: few; cdr3_aa: CATSSPQGEQYF; cdr3_nt: TGTGCCACCAGTTCCCCTCAGGGCGAGCAGTACTTC